This T cell receptor (beta chain) was found in a study of CD8+CD57+ T cells in acquired aplastic anemia. Whole-study context: Average DNA yield from sorted CD4+ and CD8+ cells was about 3 ug.

All sequencing subjects had displayed CD8+CD57+ cell expansion on flow cytometry. At the time of blood sampling, patients had not yet received any therapy. Between the trimmed V and J ends, which lost 3 bases and 1 base, there was a span of 18 bases. This CDR3 contains 16 residues. CDR1 is SQVTM and CDR2 is ANQGSEA in the germline V gene. On this clonotype: Its antigen is unknown.

Genomic DNA served as template for TCR beta VDJ and CDR3 profiling. MiXCR, applied by TCRdb to the reads, yields one record per CDR3 protein. The sample records under 500,000 distinct CDR3 sequences, roughly a third being singletons. General observations from the study: Patients and controls shared 25 to 35 CD8+ CDR3 sequences, highly expressed in patients.

The chain uses TRBV29-1 and TRBJ1-2, with a weak D call TRBD1 (5 bases). The sequenced sample was sorted CD4+, CD8+, or CD8+CD57+ T cells (not recorded which) from PBMCs. The receptor comes from a human donor with aplastic anemia. For the CDR3, the DNA is TGCAGCGTTGAGGTTCCCCGGCAGGGACTTAACTATGGCTACACCTTC. It yields the protein CSVEVPRQGLNYGYTF.